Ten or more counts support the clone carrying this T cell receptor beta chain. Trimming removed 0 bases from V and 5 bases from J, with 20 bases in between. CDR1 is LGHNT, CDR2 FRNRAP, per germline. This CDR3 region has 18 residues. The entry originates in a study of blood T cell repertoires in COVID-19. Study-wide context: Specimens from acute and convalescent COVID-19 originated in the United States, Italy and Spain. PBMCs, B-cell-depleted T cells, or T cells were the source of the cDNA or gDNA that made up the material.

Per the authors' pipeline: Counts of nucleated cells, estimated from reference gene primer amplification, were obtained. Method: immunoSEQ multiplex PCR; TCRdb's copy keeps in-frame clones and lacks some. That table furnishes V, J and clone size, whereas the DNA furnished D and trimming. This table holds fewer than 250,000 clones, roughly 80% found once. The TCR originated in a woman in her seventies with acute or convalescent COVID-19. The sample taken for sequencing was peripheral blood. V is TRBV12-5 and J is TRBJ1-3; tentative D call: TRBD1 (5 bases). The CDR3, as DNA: TGTGCTAGTGGTTTGGTACCGGTCATTCTAAGGGGTAGAAACACCATATATTTT. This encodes CASGLVPVILRGRNTIYF. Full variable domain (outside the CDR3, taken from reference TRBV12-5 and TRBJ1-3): DARVTQTPRHKVTEMGQEVTMRCQPILGHNTVFWYRQTMMQGLELLAYFRNRAPLDDSGMPKDRFSAEMPDATLATLKIQPSEPRDSAVYFCASGLVPVILRGRNTIYFGEGSWLTVV.